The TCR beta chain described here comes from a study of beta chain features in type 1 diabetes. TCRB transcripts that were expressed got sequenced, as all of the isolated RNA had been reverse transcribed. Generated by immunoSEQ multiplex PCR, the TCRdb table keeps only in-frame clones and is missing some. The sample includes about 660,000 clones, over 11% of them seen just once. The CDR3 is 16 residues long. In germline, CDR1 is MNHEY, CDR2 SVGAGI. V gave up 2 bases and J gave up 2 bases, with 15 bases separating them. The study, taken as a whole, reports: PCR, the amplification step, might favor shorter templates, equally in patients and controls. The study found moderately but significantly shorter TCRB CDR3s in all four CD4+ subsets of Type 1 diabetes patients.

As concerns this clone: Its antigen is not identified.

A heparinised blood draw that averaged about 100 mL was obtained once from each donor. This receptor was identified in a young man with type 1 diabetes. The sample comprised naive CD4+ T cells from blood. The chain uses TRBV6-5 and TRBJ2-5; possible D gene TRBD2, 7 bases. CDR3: CASSYGSGGEQETQYF. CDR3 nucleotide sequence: TGTGCCAGCAGTTACGGCTCGGGGGGCGAGCAAGAGACCCAGTACTTC.